This T cell receptor (beta chain) stems from a study of OX40 agonist ivuxolimab in advanced cancers. Study overall: Ivuxolimab was administered intravenously to patients at 0.01 to 10 mg/kg every 2 weeks.

Autoimmune disease history or systemic immunosuppression meant exclusion. The CDR3 is 14 amino acids. V dropped 4 bases and J dropped 1; count of bases not matched to a gene: 3. The V gene's germline CDR1 is MGHDK and CDR2 SYGVNS. To note about this clone: The antigen remains undetermined.

The data were produced by immunoSEQ multiplex PCR, yet TCRdb's version contains in-frame clones alone and is incomplete. The data show some 52,000 clones, with around 94% seen just once and approximately 12% held by the top ten. Whole-study results and caveats: More expanded clones were seen, on average, in CD8+ T cells than in CD4+. Researchers did not determine the expanded peripheral T cells' antigen specificity.

Sequencing was performed on CD4+ or CD8+ T cells sorted from blood, taken in a trial of the OX40 agonist ivuxolimab. The chain uses TRBV25-1 and TRBJ1-1; TRBD1 agrees at 7 bases. This sequence was found in an adult with an advanced solid tumor such as melanoma, head and neck, liver or kidney cancer. The CDR3 DNA reads as TGTGCCAGCAGTGTAGGGACAGCGAACACTGAAGCTTTCTTT. This encodes CASSVGTANTEAFF.